The 26 T cell receptor beta chains below all came from one sample that was sequenced in a study of identical twins. TCRdb called the 5' RACE reads again in MiXCR, with one record for every CDR3 protein. This table holds roughly 250,000 distinct CDR3 sequences, approximately 8% found once. The same data also went into a second study, on yellow fever vaccine responses in identical twins.

The sequenced material came from CD8+ T cells sorted from blood. These receptors came from a woman aged 18-30 years in good health.

This clonotype was recorded at least ten times. V is TRBV3-1 and J is TRBJ2-1, with a tentative D call TRBD1 (6 bases). The CDR3 totals 13 residues. The germline V gene encodes CDR1 LGHDT and CDR2 YNNKEL (reference sequence). V lost 1 base and J 15 bases, leaving 16 bases between the germline ends. CDR3 nucleotide sequence: TGTGCCAGCAGCCAAGTCCAGGGGCAAGATCCGTTCTTC. Protein: CASSQVQGQDPFF.

The table lists this clonotype with a few counts. The J gene is TRBJ1-5, the V gene TRBV11-2, with TRBD1 matching 12 bases. The J segment lost 4 bases and the V segment lost 1 base, leaving 2 bases of the junction unmatched. Germline V CDR1 and CDR2: SGHAT, FQNNGV. The CDR3 contains 16 residues. CDR3 region: CASSLGGQGANQPQHF. CDR3 nucleotide sequence: TGTGCCAGCAGCTTAGGGGGACAGGGGGCTAATCAGCCCCAGCATTTT.

There are a few counts of this clonotype. The chain combines TRBV2 with TRBJ2-2; D is undetermined. The CDR3 is 16 amino acids. Germline V gives CDR1 SNHLY, CDR2 FYNNEI. V lost 1 base and J lost 5, with 14 bases in between. The CDR3 sequence: CASSEEVSVGTGELFF. The DNA for the CDR3 is TGTGCCAGCAGTGAAGAAGTTTCGGTCGGGACCGGGGAGCTGTTTTTT.

This clonotype was seen many times. The chain is built from TRBV12-3 or TRBV12-4 and TRBJ1-2, with D possibly TRBD1 on 5 matching bases. The CDR3 extends over 12 amino acids. V dropped 5 bases and J dropped 7 bases, with 11 bases sitting between them. Here the CDR3 reads CASSQGVGGYTF. The CDR3 DNA reads TGTGCCAGCAGTCAAGGGGTCGGTGGCTACACCTTC.

This clonotype occurred many times. V and J are TRBV9 and TRBJ2-7; D call uncertain. Germline CDR1 SGDLS, CDR2 YYNGEE. The CDR3 runs 15 residues. V lost 0 bases and J lost 3, with 13 bases in between. Written as DNA, the CDR3 is TGTGCCAGCAGCGTAGTAGATAGTGTAATCTACGAGCAGTACTTC. This encodes CASSVVDSVIYEQYF.

This clonotype was observed many times. The chain is built from TRBV29-1 and TRBJ2-5; D could derive from TRBD1 or TRBD2 (5 bases each). Germline V gene lookup returns CDR1 SQVTM and CDR2 ANQGSEA. Trimming removed 0 bases at V and 10 bases at J, with 21 bases between. This CDR3 has 15 amino acids. CDR3 region: CSVEDSGTPNGGQYF. Written as DNA, the CDR3 is TGCAGCGTTGAAGATTCCGGGACCCCGAATGGTGGCCAGTACTTC.

The sample holds many counts of this clonotype. The chain recombines TRBV2 with TRBJ2-5, with 7 bases matching TRBD1. The CDR3 consists of 16 residues. In germline, CDR1 is SNHLY, CDR2 FYNNEI. Trimming at V came to 7 bases and at J to 0 bases, leaving 11 bases not matched to a gene. The CDR3, as DNA: TGTGCCAGCATTTCAATACCGGGACAGTACCAAGAGACCCAGTACTTC. It is translated as CASISIPGQYQETQYF.

V is TRBV20-1 and J is TRBJ2-1, with D unresolved. This CDR3 contains 13 residues. Germline assignment: CDR1 DFQATT and CDR2 SNEGSKA (reference sequence). V gave up 2 bases and J gave up 5 bases, with 10 bases separating them. CDR3 region: CSARLQTHNEQFF. CDR3 DNA sequence: TGCAGTGCTAGACTCCAAACTCACAATGAGCAGTTCTTC.

This clonotype was counted between two and nine times. This sequence joins TRBV27 and TRBJ2-3; D is tentatively TRBD1 or TRBD2 (6 bases each). Trimming shortened V by 3 bases and J by 7 bases, and 11 bases separated the two germline ends. From germline, CDR1 is MNHEY and CDR2 SMNVEV (reference sequence). The CDR3 spans 13 residues. The CDR3: CASSLGGVNTQYF. In nucleotides, the CDR3 is TGTGCCAGCAGTTTGGGGGGCGTTAATACGCAGTATTTT.

The gene calls are TRBV7-8 and TRBJ2-3; no firm D call. In germline, CDR1 is SGHVS, CDR2 FQNEAQ. V lost 5 bases, J lost 6 bases, and 18 bases lay in between. This CDR3 comprises 15 residues. The CDR3 DNA follows: TGTGCCAGCAGCCCCCCGCCCCAGATTGCTGATACGCAGTATTTT. Translation: CASSPPPQIADTQYF.

This clonotype was counted many times. The chain recombines TRBV2 with TRBJ2-1, with 9 bases matching TRBD2. V lost 0 bases and J lost 9; bases outside the gene matches: 15. Per germline, CDR1 SNHLY and CDR2 FYNNEI. The CDR3 has 18 residues. This chain's CDR3 is CASSEARGGRASEGEQFF. The CDR3, as DNA: TGTGCCAGCAGTGAAGCGCGAGGCGGGAGGGCCTCCGAGGGTGAGCAGTTCTTC.

The CDR3 DNA reads as TGCGCCAGCAGTTTTACAACGGGCGAAGAGCAGTTCTTC. Translation gives CASSFTTGEEQFF. The chain is built from TRBV5-1 and TRBJ2-1; D uncertain. From germline, CDR1 is SGHRS and CDR2 YFSETQ. The ends were cut back, 5 bases at V and 10 bases at J, with 16 bases in the middle. This CDR3 spans 13 amino acids. Supplemented by reference TRBV5-1 and TRBJ2-1, the full variable domain reads KAGVTQTPRYLIKTRGQQVTLSCSPISGHRSVSWYQQTPGQGLQFLFEYFSETQRNKGNFPGRFSGRQFSNSRSEMNVSTLELGDSALYLCASSFTTGEEQFFGPGTRLTVL.

The table lists this clonotype with a few counts. The rearrangement joins TRBV3-1 to TRBJ1-4; D is unresolved. Trimming removed 4 bases at V and 3 bases at J, with 9 bases between. Germline lookup yields CDR1 LGHDT and CDR2 YNNKEL (reference sequence). CDR3 length: 14 amino acids. As DNA, the CDR3 is TGTGCCAGCAGCCCCGAGCATGCTAATGAAAAACTGTTTTTT. This encodes CASSPEHANEKLFF.

This clonotype was seen many times. The chain employs TRBV7-9 and TRBJ2-3; D might be TRBD1 or TRBD2, each matching 5 bases. The V end was cut by 8 bases, the J end by 3 bases, with 12 bases between. Germline CDR1 is SEHNR and CDR2 is FQNEAQ (reference sequence). The CDR3 runs 13 residues. The CDR3 DNA is TGTGCCAGCGGGGGACCGAAAACAGATACGCAGTATTTT. Residues: CASGGPKTDTQYF.

A word on this clonotype: A much larger clone differs from this one at a single base, so this may be a read error. V gene TRBV29-1 combines with J gene TRBJ2-3; 8 bases are shared with TRBD1. This CDR3 comprises 14 residues. Germline lookup yields CDR1 SQVTM and CDR2 ANQGSEA. V lost 4 bases and J lost 4; bases outside the gene matches: 7. The CDR3, as DNA: TGCAGCGTTGTAGAGCTACAGGGGGCAGATACGCAGTATTTT. It encodes CSVVELQGADTQYF.

The chain recombines TRBV2 with TRBJ2-1; TRBD1 aligns across 12 bases. CDR3 length equals 18 residues. Trimming removed 6 bases from V and 4 bases from J; junction bases left unmatched: 13. Looked up from germline, CDR1 is SNHLY and CDR2 is FYNNEI. The CDR3 DNA reads as TGTGCCAGCAGCGGGAGGGGGACAGGGGGCCAGGGATACAATGAGCAGTTCTTC. Encoded protein: CASSGRGTGGQGYNEQFF.

Comment on this clonotype: A much larger clone differs by one base, so this may be a read error. The V call is TRBV15, the J call TRBJ2-3; 8 bases agree with TRBD2. CDR3 length equals 15 residues. Per germline, CDR1 LNHNV and CDR2 YYDKDF (reference sequence). With V trimmed by 4 bases and J by 5 bases, 8 bases remained unmatched. The CDR3 nucleotides read TGTGCCACCAGCAAAGACGGGAGGGCCAGAGATACGCAGTATTTT. Protein sequence: CATSKDGRARDTQYF. Full variable domain (outside the CDR3, taken from reference TRBV15 and TRBJ2-3): DAMVIQNPRYQVTQFGKPVTLSCSQTLNHNVMYWYQQKSSQAPKLLFHYYDKDFNNEADTPDNFQSRRPNTSFCFLDIRSPGLGDTAMYLCATSKDGRARDTQYFGPGTRLTVL.

At least ten counts were recorded for this clonotype. The V gene is TRBV10-3, the J gene TRBJ2-1, with TRBD2 matching over 14 bases. The CDR3 covers 15 residues. Germline CDR1 reads ENHRY; CDR2 reads SYGVKD. The V gene end was trimmed by 6 bases and the J gene end by 3 bases; junction bases not matched to a gene: 1. CDR3 coding DNA: TGTGCCATCAGGGGGACTAGCGGGGGCTACAATGAGCAGTTCTTC. Encoded protein: CAIRGTSGGYNEQFF.

The chain is built from TRBV18 and TRBJ2-2; tentatively, D is TRBD2 (5 bases). The CDR3 loop spans 16 amino acids. Germline-derived CDR1 and CDR2 are KGHSH and LQKENI. Between the trimmed V and J ends, which lost 6 bases and 1 base, there was a span of 15 bases. The CDR3 loop is CASSNGQRGNTGELFF. The CDR3 DNA is TGTGCCAGCTCGAACGGTCAACGGGGGAACACCGGGGAGCTGTTTTTT.

On this clonotype: A much larger clone is a single base away; this may be a read error. The gene calls are TRBV7-9 and TRBJ2-1; no definite D call. CDR3 size: 12 residues. CDR1 is SEHNR and CDR2 is FQNEAQ in the germline V gene (reference sequence). The CDR3 sequence is CAISHTHNEQFF. DNA for the CDR3: TGTGCCATCAGCCATACACACAATGAGCAGTTCTTC.

The chain joins TRBV13 to TRBJ2-5; D unresolved. Trimming removed 1 base from V and 1 base from J, with 7 bases in between. The CDR3 has 14 amino acids. Germline-derived CDR1 and CDR2 are PRHDT and FYEKMQ (reference sequence). The chain's CDR3 is CASSLDVIQETQYF. The CDR3 DNA follows: TGTGCCAGCAGCTTAGACGTAATCCAAGAGACCCAGTACTTC.

V is TRBV11-2 and J is TRBJ2-4; D is possibly TRBD2 (7 bases). CDR1 is SGHAT, CDR2 FQNNGV, per germline. Trimming removed 6 bases at V and 0 bases at J, with 21 bases between. The CDR3 consists of 18 residues. CDR3: CASRPGRGGTIAKNIQYF. The CDR3 nucleotides are TGTGCCAGCAGGCCGGGACGCGGGGGCACAATAGCCAAAAACATTCAGTACTTC. The full variable domain, rest sourced from reference TRBV11-2 and TRBJ2-4, is EAGVAQSPRYKIIEKRQSVAFWCNPISGHATLYWYQQILGQGPKLLIQFQNNGVVDDSQLPKDRFSAERLKGVDSTLKIQPAKLEDSAVYLCASRPGRGGTIAKNIQYFGAGTRLSVL.

The V call is TRBV5-1, the J call TRBJ2-5; possibly TRBD1 or TRBD2 for D (6 bases each). V lost 6 bases, J lost 0 bases, and 18 bases lay in between. This CDR3 spans 16 amino acids. Germline loops: CDR1 SGHRS, CDR2 YFSETQ. CDR3 protein: CASNSNRGAHQETQYF. The CDR3 coding sequence is TGCGCCAGCAACAGTAATAGGGGGGCGCACCAAGAGACCCAGTACTTC.

This clonotype was detected only a few times. The chain recombines TRBV29-1 with TRBJ2-6; D is undetermined. Germline V gene data show CDR1 as SQVTM and CDR2 as ANQGSEA. The CDR3 contains 14 residues. V was pared by 3 bases and J by 1 base, with 7 bases between. The CDR3 here is CSVESRSGANVLTF. DNA of the CDR3: TGCAGCGTTGAGAGCAGGTCTGGGGCCAACGTCCTGACTTTC.

This clonotype was observed many times. The rearrangement joins TRBV4-2 to TRBJ2-2; 10 nucleotides match TRBD2. V dropped 7 bases and J dropped 4; count of bases not matched to a gene: 6. Germline CDR1 and CDR2: LGHNA and YNFKEQ. The CDR3 is 15 amino acids. CDR3 coding DNA: TGTGCCAGCACCCTAGCGGGGGAGGGCACCGGGGAGCTGTTTTTT. Translation: CASTLAGEGTGELFF.

In its sample, this clonotype was seen many times. J is TRBJ2-3 and V is TRBV29-1, with D maybe TRBD2 (5 bases). The CDR3 has 15 amino acids. CDR1 SQVTM and CDR2 ANQGSEA come from the germline V gene. V lost 0 bases and J lost 0, with 10 bases in between. CDR3 in DNA: TGCAGCGTTGAAGACGACGGGGATAGCACAGATACGCAGTATTTT. It translates to CSVEDDGDSTDTQYF.